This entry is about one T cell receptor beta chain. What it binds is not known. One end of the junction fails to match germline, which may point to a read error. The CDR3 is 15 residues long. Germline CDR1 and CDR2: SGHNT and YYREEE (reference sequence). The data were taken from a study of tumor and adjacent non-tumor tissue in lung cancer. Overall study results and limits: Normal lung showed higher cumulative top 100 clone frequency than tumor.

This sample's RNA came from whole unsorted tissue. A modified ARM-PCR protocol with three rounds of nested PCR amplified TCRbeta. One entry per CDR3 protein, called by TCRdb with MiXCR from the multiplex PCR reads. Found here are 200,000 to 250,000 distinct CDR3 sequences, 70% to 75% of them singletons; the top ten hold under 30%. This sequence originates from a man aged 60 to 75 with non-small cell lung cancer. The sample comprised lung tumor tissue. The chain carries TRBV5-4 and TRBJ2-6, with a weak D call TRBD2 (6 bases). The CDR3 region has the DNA TGTACCAGCAGAGGGGACTTCCCTAGGGCCAACGTCCTGACTTTC. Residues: CTSRGDFPRANVLTF. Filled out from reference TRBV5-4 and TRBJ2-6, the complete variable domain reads ETGVTQSPTHLIKTRGQQVTLRCSSQSGHNTVSWYQQALGQGPQFIFQYYREEENGRGNFPPRFSGLQFPNYSSELNVNALELDDSALYLCTSRGDFPRANVLTFGAGSRLTVL.